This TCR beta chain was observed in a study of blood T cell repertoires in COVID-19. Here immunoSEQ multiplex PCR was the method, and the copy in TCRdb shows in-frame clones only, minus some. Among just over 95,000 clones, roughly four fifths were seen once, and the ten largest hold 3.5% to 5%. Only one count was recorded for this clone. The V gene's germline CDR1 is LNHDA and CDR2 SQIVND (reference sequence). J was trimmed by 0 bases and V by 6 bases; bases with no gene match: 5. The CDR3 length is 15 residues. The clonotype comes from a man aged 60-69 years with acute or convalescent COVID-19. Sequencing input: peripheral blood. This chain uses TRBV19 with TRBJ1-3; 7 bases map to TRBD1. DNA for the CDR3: TGTGCCAGTAGACTGGGGACAGCCTCTGGAAACACCATATATTTT. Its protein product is CASRLGTASGNTIYF.